The entry below describes one T cell receptor beta chain. This clone was picked up many times. This clone's antigen is unknown. No quality values exist for individual bases; no much larger clone is one base distant. The donors were healthy, HIV-negative adults who had no recently reported acute infections or vaccinations. All donors were Caucasian adults living in Nashville, Tennessee, USA. CD4+ T cells were enriched by magnetic negative selection; naive cells were then positively selected on CD45RA, and the negative fraction formed the memory subset. Blood was collected by leukapheresis, and PBMCs were isolated by Ficoll-Histopaque density gradient centrifugation and then cryopreserved in liquid nitrogen vapor phase. Analytical flow cytometry was used to check the purity and quantity of every magnetically sorted T cell population. Each sorted fraction had its genomic DNA isolated and then quantified by UV absorbance on a Nanodrop 2000c.

This specimen comes from a study of shared clonotypes between healthy human individuals (dated by TCRdb to about 2020). Context from the whole study: The cohort included three men and two women between 18 and 49 years of age. Leukapheresis yielded between about 0.85 and 10 billion PBMCs per donor. Blood TCR repertoires of five healthy adults were deeply sequenced to estimate repertoire size and the extent of clonotype sharing between individuals. To increase sequencing depth and limit assay-specific biases, different laboratories used diverse techniques to prepare libraries and sequence TCR repertoires. For each donor, three plates each were used for CD4 naive and CD4 memory, two plates were used for CD8 naive, and one plate was used for CD8 memory. Study-wide conclusions, independent of this receptor: Incomplete sequencing was indicated by rarefaction of sorted-subset datasets, despite the large sequencing depth. Naive subsets generally had larger estimated clonotype richness than memory subsets did. Only blood was sampled, and tissue TCR repertoires likely differ from those in blood. Clonotypes shared by all four sorted-subset donors showed higher generation probabilities than non-shared clonotypes. When several donors were compared, the shared fraction of clonotypes was about 5% for naive CD4, around 4% for naive CD8, 2% to 2.5% for memory CD4, and less than 0.45% for memory CD8. Pairwise subsampling led to the expectation that sequencing depth would affect the degree of clonotype sharing among donors. Because the study included a small number of donors, the genetic and exposure-history diversity represented was limited.

TCR CDR3 regions were amplified from genomic DNA by multiplex PCR using the deep immunoSEQ assay. Genomic DNA extracted from each cell subset was distributed evenly over all wells of several immunoSEQ 96-well plates, and each plate served as one replicate. For sorted subsets, 200 to 250 ng of genomic DNA, equivalent to around 30,000 T cell genomes, went into each replicate PCR. Purified libraries were measured with a Qubit 3.0 fluorometer, size-checked on a Bioanalyzer 2100, and measured again with the KAPA Library Quantification kit. Each immunoSEQ 96-well plate was sequenced on its own single-read 150-cycle Illumina NextSeq 550 flow cell. From the authors' description of their analysis: Because the immunoSEQ output included only junctional sequences and no quality scores, the filtering could not be the same as the filtering used for full-length reads. To assign V/J genes and CDR3, sequences were annotated using PyIR, a Python wrapper for IgBLAST v1.9, with IMGT germline references. Reads were filtered out if the reads had weak V/J assignments (E-value above 1e-6), no CDR3, stop codons, out-of-frame junctions, or ambiguous translated residues. V3J clonotypes were defined as sequences sharing an identical inferred V gene, J gene, and CDR3 amino acid sequence. The percentage overlap between two repertoires was calculated by dividing the number of shared unique clonotypes by the size of the smaller repertoire. Three approaches were used to assess repertoire richness: RTK rarefaction, the Chao1 estimator, and Recon v2.1 estimates of unobserved clonotypes. Generation probabilities were computed with OLGA for all TCRbeta clonotypes obtained by the gDNA method from several donors. The immuneACCESS repertoire file appears here via TCRdb, limited to in-frame rearrangements. These files lack a portion of the clones; in checked studies, under half of the deficit traces to unresolved V genes, and the cause of the others is not known. V and J calls and clone size follow that table, whereas D and trimming were derived from the DNA. The sample table holds about 1 million clones, of which around 75% were seen once. The top ten clones comprise approximately 1.5% of the sample.

The CDR3, from cysteine to phenylalanine, totals 11 residues. Here the CDR3 DNA is all that survives: 33 bases in frame from base 1. Based on the germline V gene (reference sequence), the CDR1 and CDR2 sequences are MNHNY and SVGAGI. V loses 10 bases of germline sequence and J loses 4 bases, and the interval between the two ends is 8 bases. Input material: memory CD4+ T cells sorted from blood. The cell subset or site label on this specimen signifies: CD45RA-negative fraction. In this chain, TRBV6-6 is recombined with TRBJ1-3; no confident D gene assignment can be made. This TCR came from a man between 18 and 35 years old in good health. The CDR3 has the sequence CATISGNTIYF. The DNA sequence is TGTGCCACCATAAGCGGAAACACCATATATTTT.